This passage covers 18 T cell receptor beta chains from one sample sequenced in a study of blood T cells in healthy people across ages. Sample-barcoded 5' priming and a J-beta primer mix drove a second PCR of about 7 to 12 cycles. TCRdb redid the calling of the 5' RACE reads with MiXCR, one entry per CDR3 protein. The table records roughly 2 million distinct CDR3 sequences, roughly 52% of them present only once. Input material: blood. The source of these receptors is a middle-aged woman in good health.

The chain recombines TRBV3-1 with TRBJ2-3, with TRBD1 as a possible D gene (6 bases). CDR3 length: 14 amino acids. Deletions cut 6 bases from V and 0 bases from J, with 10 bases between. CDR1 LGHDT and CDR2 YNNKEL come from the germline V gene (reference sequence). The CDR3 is CASSWTVSTDTQYF. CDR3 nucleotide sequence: TGTGCCAGCAGTTGGACAGTGAGCACAGATACGCAGTATTTT.

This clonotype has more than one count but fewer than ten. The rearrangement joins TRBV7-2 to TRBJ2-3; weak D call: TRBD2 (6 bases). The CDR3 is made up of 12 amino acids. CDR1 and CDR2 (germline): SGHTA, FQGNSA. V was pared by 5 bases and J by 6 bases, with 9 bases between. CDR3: CASSTLADTQYF. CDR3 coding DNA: TGTGCCAGCAGCACCCTAGCGGATACGCAGTATTTT.

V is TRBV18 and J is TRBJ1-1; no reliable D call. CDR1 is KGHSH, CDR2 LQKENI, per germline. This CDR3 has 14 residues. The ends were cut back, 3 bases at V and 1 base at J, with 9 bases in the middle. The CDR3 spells CASSPASTNTEAFF. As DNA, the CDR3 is TGTGCCAGCTCACCCGCTTCGACGAACACTGAAGCTTTCTTT. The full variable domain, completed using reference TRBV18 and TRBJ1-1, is NAGVMQNPRHLVRRRGQEARLRCSPMKGHSHVYWYRQLPEEGLKFMVYLQKENIIDESGMPKERFSAEFPKEGPSILRIQQVVRGDSAAYFCASSPASTNTEAFFGQGTRLTVV.

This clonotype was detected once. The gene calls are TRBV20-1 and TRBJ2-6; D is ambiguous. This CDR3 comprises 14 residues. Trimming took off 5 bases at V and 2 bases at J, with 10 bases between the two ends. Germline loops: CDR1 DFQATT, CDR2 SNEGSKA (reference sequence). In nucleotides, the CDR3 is TGCAGTGCTTCTCCAAGCACTGGGGCCAACGTCCTGACTTTC. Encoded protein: CSASPSTGANVLTF.

CDR3: CSATGTGRGYNEQFF. The CDR3 nucleotides are TGCAGTGCTACCGGGACTGGGAGGGGCTACAATGAGCAGTTCTTC. The rearrangement joins TRBV20-1 to TRBJ2-1; 7 bases line up with TRBD2. Looked up from germline, CDR1 is DFQATT and CDR2 is SNEGSKA (reference sequence). The trim removed 4 bases at V and 3 bases at J, leaving 9 bases unmatched. The CDR3 length is 15 residues.

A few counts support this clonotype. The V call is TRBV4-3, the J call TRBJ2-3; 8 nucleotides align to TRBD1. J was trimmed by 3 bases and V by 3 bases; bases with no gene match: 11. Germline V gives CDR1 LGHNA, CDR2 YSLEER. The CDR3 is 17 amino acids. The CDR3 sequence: CASSHLSGQGGTDTQYF. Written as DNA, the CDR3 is TGCGCCAGCAGCCACCTCAGCGGACAGGGCGGTACAGATACGCAGTATTTT.

The CDR3 loop is CASSLDRRRNQPQHF. In DNA form, the CDR3 reads TGTGCCAGCAGCTTAGACAGGAGGCGCAATCAGCCCCAGCATTTT. The chain uses TRBV7-2 and TRBJ1-5, with D maybe TRBD1 (5 bases). Germline CDR1 SGHTA, CDR2 FQGNSA. The CDR3 is made up of 15 amino acids. V lost 1 base to trimming and J lost 2 bases, with 9 bases between them. Combining the CDR3 with reference TRBV7-2 and TRBJ1-5 gives the whole variable domain GAGVSQSPSNKVTEKGKDVELRCDPISGHTALYWYRQSLGQGLEFLIYFQGNSAPDKSGLPSDRFSAERTGGSVSTLTIQRTQQEDSAVYLCASSLDRRRNQPQHFGDGTRLSIL.

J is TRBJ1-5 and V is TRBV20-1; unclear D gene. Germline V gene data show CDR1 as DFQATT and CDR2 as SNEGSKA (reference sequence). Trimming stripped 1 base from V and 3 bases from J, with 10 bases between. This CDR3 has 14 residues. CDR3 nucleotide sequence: TGCAGTGCTAGAGCGGGTACGGACAATCAGCCCCAGCATTTT. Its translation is CSARAGTDNQPQHF.

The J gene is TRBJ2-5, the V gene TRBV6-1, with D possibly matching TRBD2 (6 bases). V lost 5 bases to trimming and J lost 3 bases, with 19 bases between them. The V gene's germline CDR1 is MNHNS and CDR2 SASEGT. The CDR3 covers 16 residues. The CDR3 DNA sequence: TGTGCCAGCAGTCTCCCGGGACTTTCTAAGGAAGAGACCCAGTACTTC. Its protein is CASSLPGLSKEETQYF.

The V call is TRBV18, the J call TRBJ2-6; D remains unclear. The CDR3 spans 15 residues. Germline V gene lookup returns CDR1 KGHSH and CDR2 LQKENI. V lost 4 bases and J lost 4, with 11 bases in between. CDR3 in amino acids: CASSLTMPGANVLTF. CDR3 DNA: TGTGCCAGCTCACTGACAATGCCCGGGGCCAACGTCCTGACTTTC.

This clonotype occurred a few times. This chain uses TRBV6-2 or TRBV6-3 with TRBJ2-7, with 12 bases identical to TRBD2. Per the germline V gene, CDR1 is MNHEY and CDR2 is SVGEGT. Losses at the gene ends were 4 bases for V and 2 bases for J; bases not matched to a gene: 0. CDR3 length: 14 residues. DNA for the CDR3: TGTGCCAGCAGTTGGACTAGCGGGGCCTACGAGCAGTACTTC. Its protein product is CASSWTSGAYEQYF.

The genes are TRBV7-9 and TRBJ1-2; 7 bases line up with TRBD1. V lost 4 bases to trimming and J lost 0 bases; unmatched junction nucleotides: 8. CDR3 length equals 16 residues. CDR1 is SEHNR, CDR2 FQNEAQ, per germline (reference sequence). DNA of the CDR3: TGTGCCAGCAGCTCCTTGGACAGGTTATCTAACTATGGCTACACCTTC. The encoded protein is CASSSLDRLSNYGYTF.

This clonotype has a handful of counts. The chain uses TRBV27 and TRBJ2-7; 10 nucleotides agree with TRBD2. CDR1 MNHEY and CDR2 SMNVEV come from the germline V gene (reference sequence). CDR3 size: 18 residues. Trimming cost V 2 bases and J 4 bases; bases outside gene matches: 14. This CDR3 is CASSLPFGSGGGGYEQYF. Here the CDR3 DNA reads TGTGCCAGCAGTTTACCCTTTGGCAGCGGGGGGGGAGGATACGAGCAGTACTTC.

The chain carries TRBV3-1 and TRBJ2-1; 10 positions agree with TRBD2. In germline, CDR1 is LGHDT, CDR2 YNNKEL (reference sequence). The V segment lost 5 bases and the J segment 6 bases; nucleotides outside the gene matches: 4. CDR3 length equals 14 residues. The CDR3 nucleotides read TGTGCCAGCAGCAAAGCGGGAGGGTGCAATGAGCAGTTCTTC. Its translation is CASSKAGGCNEQFF.

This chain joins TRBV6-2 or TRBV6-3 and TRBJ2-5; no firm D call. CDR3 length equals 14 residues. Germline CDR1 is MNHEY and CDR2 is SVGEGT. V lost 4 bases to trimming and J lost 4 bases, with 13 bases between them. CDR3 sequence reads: CASSSYGWPETQYF. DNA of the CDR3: TGTGCCAGCAGTTCGTATGGGTGGCCAGAGACCCAGTACTTC.

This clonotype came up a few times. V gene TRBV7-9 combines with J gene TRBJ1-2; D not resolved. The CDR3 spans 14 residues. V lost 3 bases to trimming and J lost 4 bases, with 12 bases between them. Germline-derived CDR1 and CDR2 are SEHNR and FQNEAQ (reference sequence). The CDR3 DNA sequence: TGTGCCAGCAGCTTGGAGGGAGAGGGCTATGGCTACACCTTC. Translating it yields CASSLEGEGYGYTF. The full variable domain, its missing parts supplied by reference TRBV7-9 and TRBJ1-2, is DTGVSQNPRHKITKRGQNVTFRCDPISEHNRLYWYRQTLGQGPEFLTYFQNEAQLEKSRLLSDRFSAERPKGSFSTLEIQRTEQGDSAMYLCASSLEGEGYGYTFGSGTRLTVV.

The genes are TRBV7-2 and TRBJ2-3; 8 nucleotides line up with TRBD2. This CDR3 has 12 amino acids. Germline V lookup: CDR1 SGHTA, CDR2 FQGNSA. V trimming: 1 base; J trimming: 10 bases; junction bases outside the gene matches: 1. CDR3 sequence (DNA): TGTGCCAGCAGCTTAGGGACTAGCTCGCAGTATTTT. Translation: CASSLGTSSQYF.

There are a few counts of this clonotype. The CDR3 DNA is TGTGCCAGCAGCCTGGGACCCCCTAAGATACGCAATGAGCAGTTCTTC. Translating gives CASSLGPPKIRNEQFF. The chain joins TRBV3-1 to TRBJ2-1; D is tentatively TRBD1 or TRBD2 (5 bases each). The CDR3 is 16 amino acids. Trimming pared 4 bases from V and 6 bases from J, leaving 19 bases between. Per the germline V gene, CDR1 is LGHDT and CDR2 is YNNKEL (reference sequence).